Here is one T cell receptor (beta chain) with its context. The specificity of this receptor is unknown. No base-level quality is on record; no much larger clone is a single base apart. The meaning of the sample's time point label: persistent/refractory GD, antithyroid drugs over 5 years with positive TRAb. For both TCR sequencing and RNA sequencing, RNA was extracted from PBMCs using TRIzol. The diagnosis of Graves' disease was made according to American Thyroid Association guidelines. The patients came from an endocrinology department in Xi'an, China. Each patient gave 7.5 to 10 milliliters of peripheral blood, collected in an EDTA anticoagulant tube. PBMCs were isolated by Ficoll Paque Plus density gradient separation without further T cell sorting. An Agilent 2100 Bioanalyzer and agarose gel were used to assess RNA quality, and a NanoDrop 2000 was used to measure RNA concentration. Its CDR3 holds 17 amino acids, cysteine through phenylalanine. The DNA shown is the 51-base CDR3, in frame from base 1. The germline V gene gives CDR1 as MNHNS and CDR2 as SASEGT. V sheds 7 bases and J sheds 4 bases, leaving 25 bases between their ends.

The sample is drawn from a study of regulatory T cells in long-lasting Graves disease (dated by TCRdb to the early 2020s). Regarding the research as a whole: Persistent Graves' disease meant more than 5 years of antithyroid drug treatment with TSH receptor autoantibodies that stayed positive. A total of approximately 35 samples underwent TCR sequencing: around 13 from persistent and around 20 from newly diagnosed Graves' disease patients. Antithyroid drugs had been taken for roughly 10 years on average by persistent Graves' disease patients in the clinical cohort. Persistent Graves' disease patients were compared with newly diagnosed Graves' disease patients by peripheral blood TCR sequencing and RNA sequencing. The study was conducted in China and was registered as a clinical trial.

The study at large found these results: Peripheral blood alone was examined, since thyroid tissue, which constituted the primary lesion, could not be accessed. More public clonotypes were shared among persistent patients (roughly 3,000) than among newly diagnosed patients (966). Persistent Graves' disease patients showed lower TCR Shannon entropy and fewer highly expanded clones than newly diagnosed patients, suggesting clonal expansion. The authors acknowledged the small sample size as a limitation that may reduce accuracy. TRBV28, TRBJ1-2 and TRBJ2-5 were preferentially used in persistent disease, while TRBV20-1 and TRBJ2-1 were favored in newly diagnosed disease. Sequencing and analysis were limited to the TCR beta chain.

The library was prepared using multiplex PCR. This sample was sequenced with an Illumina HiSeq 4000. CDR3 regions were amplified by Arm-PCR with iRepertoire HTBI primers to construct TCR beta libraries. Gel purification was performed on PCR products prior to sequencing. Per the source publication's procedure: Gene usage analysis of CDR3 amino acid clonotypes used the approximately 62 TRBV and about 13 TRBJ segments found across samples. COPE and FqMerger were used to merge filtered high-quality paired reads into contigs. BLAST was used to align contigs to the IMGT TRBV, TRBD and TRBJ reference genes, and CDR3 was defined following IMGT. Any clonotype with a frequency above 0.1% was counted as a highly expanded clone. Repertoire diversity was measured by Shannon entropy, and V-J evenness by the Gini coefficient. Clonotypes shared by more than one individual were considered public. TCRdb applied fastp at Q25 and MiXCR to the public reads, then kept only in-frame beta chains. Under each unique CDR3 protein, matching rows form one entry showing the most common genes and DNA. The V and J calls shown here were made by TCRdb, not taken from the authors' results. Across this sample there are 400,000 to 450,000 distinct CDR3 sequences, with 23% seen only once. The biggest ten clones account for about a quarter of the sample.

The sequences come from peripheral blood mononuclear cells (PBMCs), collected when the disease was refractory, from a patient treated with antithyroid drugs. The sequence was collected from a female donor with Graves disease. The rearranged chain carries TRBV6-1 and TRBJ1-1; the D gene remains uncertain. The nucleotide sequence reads TGTGCCAGCACCTTTATTCCCTTCTCCGCGGCGTCCACTGAAGCTTTCTTT. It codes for CASTFIPFSAASTEAFF.